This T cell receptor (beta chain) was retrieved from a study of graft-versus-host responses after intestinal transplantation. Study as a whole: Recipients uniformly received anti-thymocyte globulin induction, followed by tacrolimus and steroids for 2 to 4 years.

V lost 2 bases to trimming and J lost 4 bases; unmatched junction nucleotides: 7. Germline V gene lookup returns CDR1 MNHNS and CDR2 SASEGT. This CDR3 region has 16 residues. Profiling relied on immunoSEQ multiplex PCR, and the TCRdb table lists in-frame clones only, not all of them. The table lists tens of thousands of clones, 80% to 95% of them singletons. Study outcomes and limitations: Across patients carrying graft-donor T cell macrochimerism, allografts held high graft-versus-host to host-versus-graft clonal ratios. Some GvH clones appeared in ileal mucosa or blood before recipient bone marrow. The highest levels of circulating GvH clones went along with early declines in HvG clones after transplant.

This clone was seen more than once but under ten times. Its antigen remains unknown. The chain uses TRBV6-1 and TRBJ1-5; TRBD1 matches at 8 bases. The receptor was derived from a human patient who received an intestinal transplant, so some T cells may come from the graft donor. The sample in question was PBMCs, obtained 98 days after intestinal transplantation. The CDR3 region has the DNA TGTGCCAGCAGTGAACCCGACAGGGGCCTTAATCAGCCCCAGCATTTT. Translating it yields CASSEPDRGLNQPQHF.